This TCR beta chain was recorded in a study of T-cell reconstitution after alpha-beta-depleted transplantation in children. Study-level findings and limits: Where alpha-beta T cells came from about two months after transplant was reportedly several hundred expanded graft clones. Among T cells one year after transplant, newly produced cells accounted for most counts and diversity.

This clonotype has a single count. Its matching antigen is unknown. It was with unique molecular identifiers that the TCRbeta library was prepared. TCRdb processed the PCR reads anew with MiXCR; each CDR3 protein has one entry. The repertoire consists of under 750,000 distinct CDR3 sequences, with 23% occurring once and the leading ten covering about 14%. CDR1 is SEHNR, CDR2 FQNEAQ, per germline (reference sequence). V shed 3 bases, J shed 5 bases, and the junction held 3 bases outside the gene matches. This CDR3 spans 13 amino acids. The rearrangement joins TRBV7-9 to TRBJ2-7, with 8 nucleotides matching TRBD1. The specimen comprised PBMCs, mostly from graft donor cells, sampled 360 days after TCRalphabeta/CD19-depleted stem cell transplant. The clonotype was recovered from a boy younger than two who had a stem cell transplant for acute myeloid leukemia, so the T cells may come from the graft donor. The CDR3 loop reads CASSFDRGNEQYF. The CDR3, as DNA: TGTGCCAGCAGCTTCGACAGGGGAAACGAGCAGTACTTC. The full variable domain, rest sourced from reference TRBV7-9 and TRBJ2-7, is DTGVSQNPRHKITKRGQNVTFRCDPISEHNRLYWYRQTLGQGPEFLTYFQNEAQLEKSRLLSDRFSAERPKGSFSTLEIQRTEQGDSAMYLCASSFDRGNEQYFGPGTRLTVT.